The following is a T cell receptor beta chain sequence with its context. Its antigen remains unidentified. Base qualities are not at hand, and no much larger clone is one base apart. This specimen belongs to a study of CD8 T cells in ankylosing spondylitis (dated by TCRdb to 2017 to 2019). With regard to the full study: The study profiled T cell receptor beta repertoires in healthy donors and ankylosing spondylitis patients to find disease-linked TCR variants. The full study cohort was made up of 25 ankylosing spondylitis patients and over 90 healthy donors. Peripheral blood was sampled, and synovial fluid was also collected from ankylosing spondylitis patients.

Synovial fluid samples and blood samples obtained from the same ankylosing spondylitis patients were matched. Instrument used: Illumina HiSeq 2500. Quantitative 5'-RACE with molecular barcodes was the method used to prepare the TCR beta libraries. The paper's processing steps were these. A new computational method, built on a probabilistic model of VDJ rearrangement, was used to identify disease-linked TCR variants. TCRdb ran its own pipeline on the public reads, namely fastp trimming at Q25 and MiXCR clone calling, and kept in-frame beta chains. Records with the same CDR3 protein are collapsed into one entry carrying the most frequent genes and DNA. The V and J calls and clone size come from TCRdb's table, not from the authors' own analysis. In all, the sample holds around 150,000 distinct CDR3 sequences, and under 35% of those were seen once. About 5.5% of the sample is held by the ten biggest clonotypes.

The CDR3 numbers 16 residues from cysteine through phenylalanine. Here the CDR3 DNA is all that survives: 48 bases in frame from base 1. CDR1 and CDR2, looked up from the germline V gene, are LGHNA and YSLEER. At the junction V is shortened by 5 bases and J by 8 bases; bases outside the gene matches: 11. The paper as a whole reports these results and caveats: Significant enrichment of the disease-linked clones was reported in matched synovial fluid samples from ankylosing spondylitis patients. In peripheral blood, the disease-linked clones were found at relatively low frequencies and had a CD8+ phenotype. Some motif variants had previously been reported in the synovial fluid and blood of reactive arthritis patients, which suggests shared mechanisms of disease initiation. Blood from ankylosing spondylitis patients appeared to be characterized by a TCR beta motif made up of several highly homologous amino acid variants.

Sequencing was carried out using synovial fluid, either unsorted or a sorted T cell fraction (not recorded which). The receptor's source is a male donor with ankylosing spondylitis. The chain uses TRBV4-3 and TRBJ2-2; TRBD2 lines up with 10 middle nucleotides. The CDR3 is CASSILAGALSGELFF. At the DNA level, the sequence is TGCGCCAGCAGCATTCTAGCGGGAGCTCTTTCGGGGGAGCTGTTTTTT.